This T cell receptor (beta chain) was recovered during a study of shared clonotypes between healthy human individuals. The assay ran at deep level. The table came from immunoSEQ multiplex PCR; TCRdb's copy has only in-frame clones and leaves some out. The table records about 1.9 million clones, around 93% of them present only once. Terminally differentiated effector memory CD45RA+ cells were excluded by CCR7 positive selection of CD45RO-negative cells. Germline V gene sequence: CDR1 SNHLY, CDR2 FYNNEI. This CDR3 spans 15 amino acids. V was shortened by 6 bases and J by 0 bases, with 13 bases between the two germline ends. This clone was seen a single time.

The specimen sequenced was naive CD8+ T cells from PBMCs. V gene TRBV2 combines with J gene TRBJ2-3; a possible D gene is TRBD1 (5 bases). This TCR derives from a man younger than 30 in good health. Some clones in this sample may be carry-over from other donors' samples. This CDR3 reads CASRSLTASTDTQYF. For the CDR3, the DNA is TGTGCCAGCAGGAGCCTGACAGCTAGCACAGATACGCAGTATTTT.